These 8 T cell receptor beta chains originate from one sample sequenced in a study of vaccination and CD4 T cells after COVID-19. Sequencing of the DNA from cultured CD4+ T cells was carried out with the Oncomine TCR Beta short-read assay. TCRdb redid the calling of the PCR reads with MiXCR, one entry per CDR3 protein. The sample lists 16,000 or so distinct CDR3 sequences; roughly four fifths were seen once. For these TCRs, the target antigens are not known. Treatment reported: approximately nine-day PBMC culture with coronavirus spike peptide pools or control peptides (ViraFEST assay). Sample: CD4+ T cells from blood, cultured in vitro, taken after SARS-CoV-2 vaccination. The receptor source for this set is a human donor who received a COVID-19 vaccine.

The chain combines TRBV20-1 with TRBJ1-3, with D hard to call. V was shortened by 5 bases and J by 0 bases, with 11 bases between the two germline ends. Germline V lookup: CDR1 DFQATT, CDR2 SNEGSKA (reference sequence). The length of the CDR3 is 14 residues. In DNA, the CDR3 is TGCAGTGCTCCGCTTGGCTACTCTGGAAACACCATATATTTT. Translating it yields CSAPLGYSGNTIYF.

This clonotype has only one observation. The V gene is TRBV7-8, the J gene TRBJ1-2; D is perhaps TRBD1 (5 bases). This CDR3 is built from 14 residues. Trimming cost V 5 bases and J 4 bases, with 14 bases left between them. From germline, CDR1 is SGHVS and CDR2 FQNEAQ. CDR3 residues: CASSPGGTGYGYTF. The DNA for the CDR3 is TGTGCCAGCAGCCCTGGGGGGACGGGCTATGGCTACACCTTC.

The chain has TRBV15 and TRBJ1-5; tentatively, D is TRBD1 (5 bases). The V end was cut by 5 bases, the J end by 4 bases, with 9 bases between. This CDR3 spans 13 amino acids. Germline V gives CDR1 LNHNV, CDR2 YYDKDF (reference sequence). The CDR3 DNA sequence: TGTGCCACCAGCCCGAGACAGAATCAGCCCCAGCATTTT. Its translation: CATSPRQNQPQHF.

In this sample, this clonotype turned up a few times. This chain joins TRBV6-1 and TRBJ1-6; D ambiguous. Germline-derived CDR1 and CDR2 are MNHNS and SASEGT. The CDR3 spans 16 residues. V gave up 10 bases and J gave up 9 bases, with 25 bases separating them. The DNA for the CDR3 is TGTGCCACCACACCCCTATCGGGTGGCGAATTTTCACCCCTCCACTTT. The encoded protein is CATTPLSGGEFSPLHF.

A note on this clonotype: At one end the junction does not follow the germline gene, possibly because of a read error. The chain recombines TRBV6-1 with TRBJ2-2, with 13 bases lining up with TRBD2. The CDR3 covers 16 residues. Per the germline V gene, CDR1 is MNHNS and CDR2 is SASEGT. CDR3 loop: CASRTSGGSNTGELFF. The DNA of the CDR3 is TGTGCCAGCCGGACTAGCGGGGGTTCAAACACTGGGGAGCTGTTTTTT.

In DNA form, the CDR3 reads TGTGCCAGCAGCGGAACACAGGGGGGGGATACGCAGTATTTT. Protein: CASSGTQGGDTQYF. This chain links TRBV9 with TRBJ2-3; possible D gene TRBD1, 8 bases. In germline, CDR1 is SGDLS, CDR2 YYNGEE. Trimming took off 3 bases at V and 6 bases at J, with 14 bases between the two ends. The CDR3 contains 14 residues. Supplemented by reference TRBV9 and TRBJ2-3, the full variable domain reads DSGVTQTPKHLITATGQRVTLRCSPRSGDLSVYWYQQSLDQGLQFLIQYYNGEERAKGNILERFSAQQFPDLHSELNLSSLELGDSALYFCASSGTQGGDTQYFGPGTRLTVL.

CDR3 nucleotide sequence: TGTGCCAGCAGCAAACAGACCTACGAGCAGTACTTC. Amino acids: CASSKQTYEQYF. The chain couples TRBV12-3 or TRBV12-4 to TRBJ2-7; no definite D call. The CDR3 is 12 amino acids. V lost 6 bases and J lost 2, with 8 bases in between.

The chain joins TRBV7-8 to TRBJ1-5; the D gene is possibly TRBD1 (5 bases). Trimming left V 5 bases short and J 7 bases short, with 12 bases between. CDR1 and CDR2 from the germline V gene are SGHVS and FQNEAQ. This CDR3 region has 13 residues. In nucleotides, the CDR3 is TGTGCCAGCAGCCAACAGGCTTTCCAGCCCCAGCATTTT. Its translation is CASSQQAFQPQHF.